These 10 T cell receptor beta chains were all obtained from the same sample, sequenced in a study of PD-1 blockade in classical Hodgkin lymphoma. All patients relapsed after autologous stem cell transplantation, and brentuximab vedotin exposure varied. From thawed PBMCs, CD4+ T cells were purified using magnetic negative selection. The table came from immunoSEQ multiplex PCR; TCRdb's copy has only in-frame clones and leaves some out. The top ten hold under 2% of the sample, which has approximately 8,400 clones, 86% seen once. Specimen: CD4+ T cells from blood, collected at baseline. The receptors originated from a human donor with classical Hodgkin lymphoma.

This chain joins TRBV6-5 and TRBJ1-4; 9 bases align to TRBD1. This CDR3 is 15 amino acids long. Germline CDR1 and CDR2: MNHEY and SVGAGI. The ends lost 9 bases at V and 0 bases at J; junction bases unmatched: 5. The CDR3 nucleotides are TGTGCCAGTGGGACAGGGCCTGCAACTAATGAAAAACTGTTTTTT. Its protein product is CASGTGPATNEKLFF.

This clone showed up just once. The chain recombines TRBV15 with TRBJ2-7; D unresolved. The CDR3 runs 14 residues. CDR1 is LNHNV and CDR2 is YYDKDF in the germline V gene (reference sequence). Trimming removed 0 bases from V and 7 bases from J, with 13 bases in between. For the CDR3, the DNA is TGTGCCACCAGCAGAGACCGAGAGTACGTGGAGCAGTACTTC. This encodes CATSRDREYVEQYF.

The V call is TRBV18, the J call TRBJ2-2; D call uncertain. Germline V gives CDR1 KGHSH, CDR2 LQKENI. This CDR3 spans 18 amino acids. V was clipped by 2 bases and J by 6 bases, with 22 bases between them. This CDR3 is CASSPKVRTRSDAGELFF. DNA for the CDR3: TGTGCCAGCTCACCAAAGGTCCGGACGAGAAGTGACGCCGGGGAGCTGTTTTTT.

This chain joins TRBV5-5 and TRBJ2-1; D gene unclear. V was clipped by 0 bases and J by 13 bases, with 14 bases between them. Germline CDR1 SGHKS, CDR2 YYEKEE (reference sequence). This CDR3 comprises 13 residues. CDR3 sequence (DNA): TGTGCCAGCAGCTTGGGAGTAGAATCGCATCAGTTCTTC. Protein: CASSLGVESHQFF.

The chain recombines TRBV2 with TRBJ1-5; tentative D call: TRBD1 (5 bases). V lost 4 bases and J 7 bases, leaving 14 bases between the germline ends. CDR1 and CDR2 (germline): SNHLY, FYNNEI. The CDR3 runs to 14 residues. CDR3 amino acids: CASSGEGRLQPQHF. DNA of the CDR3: TGTGCCAGCAGTGGGGAGGGGCGATTGCAGCCCCAGCATTTT. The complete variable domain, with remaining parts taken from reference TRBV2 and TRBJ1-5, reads EPEVTQTPSHQVTQMGQEVILRCVPISNHLYFYWYRQILGQKVEFLVSFYNNEISEKSEIFDDQFSVERPDGSNFTLKIRSTKLEDSAMYFCASSGEGRLQPQHFGDGTRLSIL.

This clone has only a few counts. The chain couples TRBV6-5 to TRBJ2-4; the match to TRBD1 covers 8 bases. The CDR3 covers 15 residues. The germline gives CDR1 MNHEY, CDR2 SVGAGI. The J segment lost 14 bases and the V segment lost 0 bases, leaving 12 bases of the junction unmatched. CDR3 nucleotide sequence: TGTGCCAGCAGTTACTCGGCCTCGCCGACAGGGGAAAAGTACTTC. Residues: CASSYSASPTGEKYF.

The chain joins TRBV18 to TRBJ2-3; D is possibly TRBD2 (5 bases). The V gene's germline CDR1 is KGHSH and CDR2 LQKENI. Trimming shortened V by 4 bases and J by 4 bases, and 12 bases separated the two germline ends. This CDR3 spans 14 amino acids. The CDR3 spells CASSRQTKADTQYF. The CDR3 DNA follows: TGTGCCAGCTCACGGCAGACTAAGGCAGATACGCAGTATTTT.

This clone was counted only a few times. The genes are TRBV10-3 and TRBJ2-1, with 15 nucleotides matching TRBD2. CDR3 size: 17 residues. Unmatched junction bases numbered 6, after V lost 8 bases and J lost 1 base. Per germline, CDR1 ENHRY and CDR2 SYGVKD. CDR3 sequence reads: CAIRTSGGARSYNEQFF. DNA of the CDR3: TGTGCCATCCGGACTAGCGGGGGGGCCCGTTCCTACAATGAGCAGTTCTTC.

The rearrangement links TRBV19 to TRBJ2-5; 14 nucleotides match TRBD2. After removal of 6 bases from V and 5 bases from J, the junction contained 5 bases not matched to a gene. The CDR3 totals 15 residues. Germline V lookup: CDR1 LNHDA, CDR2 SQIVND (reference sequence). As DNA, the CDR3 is TGTGCCAGTAGGACTAGCGGGAGGGCCTTGGAGACCCAGTACTTC. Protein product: CASRTSGRALETQYF. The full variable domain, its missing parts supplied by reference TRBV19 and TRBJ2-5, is DGGITQSPKYLFRKEGQNVTLSCEQNLNHDAMYWYRQDPGQGLRLIYYSQIVNDFQKGDIAEGYSVSREKKESFPLTVTSAQKNPTAFYLCASRTSGRALETQYFGPGTRLLVL.

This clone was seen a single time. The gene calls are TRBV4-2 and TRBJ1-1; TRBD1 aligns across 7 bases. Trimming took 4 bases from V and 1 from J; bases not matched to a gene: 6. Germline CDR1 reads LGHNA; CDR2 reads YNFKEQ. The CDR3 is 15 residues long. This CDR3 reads CASSRETGTNTEAFF. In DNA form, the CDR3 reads TGTGCCAGCAGCCGAGAGACAGGGACGAACACTGAAGCTTTCTTT.